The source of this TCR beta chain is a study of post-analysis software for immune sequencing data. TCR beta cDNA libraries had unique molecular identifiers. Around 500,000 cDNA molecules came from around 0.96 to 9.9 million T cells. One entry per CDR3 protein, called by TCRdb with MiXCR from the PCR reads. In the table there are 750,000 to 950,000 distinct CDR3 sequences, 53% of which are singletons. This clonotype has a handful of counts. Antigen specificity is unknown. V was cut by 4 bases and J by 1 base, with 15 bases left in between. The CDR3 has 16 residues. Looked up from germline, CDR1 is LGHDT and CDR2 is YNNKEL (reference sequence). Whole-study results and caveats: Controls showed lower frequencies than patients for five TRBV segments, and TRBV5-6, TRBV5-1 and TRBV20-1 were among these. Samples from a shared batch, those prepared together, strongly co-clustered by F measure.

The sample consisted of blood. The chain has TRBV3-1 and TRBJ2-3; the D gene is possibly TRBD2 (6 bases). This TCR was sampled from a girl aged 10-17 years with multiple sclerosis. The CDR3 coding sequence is TGTGCCAGCAGCCCTTGGGAGGCCTCGCGCACAGATACGCAGTATTTT. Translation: CASSPWEASRTDTQYF.